The 21 T cell receptor beta chains listed next were all sequenced from one sample in a study of shared clonotypes between healthy human individuals. The method was immunoSEQ multiplex PCR; TCRdb's version includes in-frame clones alone and lacks a portion of them. The sample shows some 2,000,000 clones, roughly 94% of them seen only once. Sequenced sample: naive CD4+ T cells sorted from blood. Indicated subset: CD45RA+ positively selected. The origin of the receptors is a man aged 18 to 30 in good health.

This chain joins TRBV10-3 and TRBJ2-5, with 9 bases aligning to TRBD2. With 3 bases clipped from V and 7 bases from J, the junction kept 6 bases outside the gene matches. CDR1 is ENHRY and CDR2 is SYGVKD in the germline V gene. CDR3 size: 14 residues. DNA of the CDR3: TGTGCCATCAGTGACGCGGGGGGGCCCAGGACCCAGTACTTC. It codes for CAISDAGGPRTQYF.

The rearrangement links TRBV7-2 to TRBJ2-7; D remains ambiguous. V lost 5 bases, J lost 5 bases, and 10 bases lay in between. CDR1 is SGHTA, CDR2 FQGNSA, per germline. This CDR3 contains 12 residues. CDR3 residues: CASSLDYDEQYF. As DNA, the CDR3 is TGTGCCAGCAGCCTCGATTATGACGAGCAGTACTTC.

The chain is built from TRBV11-2 and TRBJ2-2; D possibly matches TRBD1 or TRBD2 (5 bases each). The V gene lost 3 bases and the J gene lost 2 bases, with 13 bases spanning the gap. Germline CDR1 is SGHAT and CDR2 is FQNNGV. The CDR3 has 16 residues. The CDR3 bases are TGTGCCAGCAGCTTGGTCTCCAGGGACAACACCGGGGAGCTGTTTTTT. Its protein product is CASSLVSRDNTGELFF.

The rearrangement joins TRBV18 to TRBJ1-2, with a weak D call TRBD1 (5 bases). Germline CDR1 KGHSH, CDR2 LQKENI. Trimming took off 2 bases at V and 4 bases at J, with 11 bases between the two ends. The CDR3 has 14 residues. The CDR3 nucleotides read TGTGCCAGCTCACCAGACAGCCAGACCTATGGCTACACCTTC. This encodes CASSPDSQTYGYTF.

This chain connects TRBV7-2 to TRBJ2-2, with D possibly called TRBD1 or TRBD2 (5 bases each). Trimming took off 4 bases at V and 5 bases at J, with 17 bases between the two ends. Germline V gene sequence: CDR1 SGHTA, CDR2 FQGNSA. This CDR3 has 16 residues. The CDR3, as DNA: TGTGCCAGCAGCTCCCCCGGGGCTCAAGGGACCGGGGAGCTGTTTTTT. Amino acids: CASSSPGAQGTGELFF.

The chain recombines TRBV30 with TRBJ2-5; the D gene is possibly TRBD2 (6 bases). The germline V gene encodes CDR1 GTSNPN and CDR2 SVGIG (reference sequence). V was clipped by 1 base and J by 2 bases, with 17 bases between them. CDR3 size: 16 residues. The CDR3 DNA follows: TGTGCCTGGAGTGGGAGGGCAGGAATCTGGCAAGAGACCCAGTACTTC. This gives the protein CAWSGRAGIWQETQYF.

The V gene is TRBV6-1, the J gene TRBJ1-2; a possible D gene is TRBD1 (5 bases). Germline CDR1 is MNHNS and CDR2 is SASEGT. V lost 2 bases, J lost 0 bases, and 10 bases lay in between. The CDR3 has 15 amino acids. DNA for the CDR3: TGTGCCAGCAGTGAACAGACAGCCGCTAACTATGGCTACACCTTC. Translation: CASSEQTAANYGYTF.

V usage is TRBV6-5 and J usage is TRBJ2-7; possible D gene TRBD2, 5 bases. V was shortened by 2 bases and J by 1 base, with 9 bases between the two germline ends. The length of the CDR3 is 14 residues. Germline CDR1 is MNHEY and CDR2 is SVGAGI. The CDR3 bases are TGTGCCAGCAGTTACAGAGGGAAATCCTACGAGCAGTACTTC. As protein: CASSYRGKSYEQYF.

This clone was seen repeatedly, ten times or more. At the DNA level, this CDR3 is encoded by other sequences in the same sample as well. V and J are TRBV29-1 and TRBJ1-2; D gene uncertain. The CDR3 contains 11 residues. Trimming removed 4 bases from V and 3 bases from J, with 6 bases in between. The germline V gene encodes CDR1 SQVTM and CDR2 ANQGSEA. CDR3 sequence reads: CSVGGYYGYTF. The DNA for the CDR3 is TGCAGCGTTGGCGGCTACTATGGCTACACCTTC.

The V gene is TRBV25-1, the J gene TRBJ2-1; possible D gene TRBD2, 5 bases. Germline V gene sequence: CDR1 MGHDK, CDR2 SYGVNS. V lost 9 bases to trimming and J lost 4 bases, with 10 bases between them. The CDR3 extends over 12 amino acids. CDR3 protein: CARRDVYNEQFF. The CDR3 nucleotides are TGTGCCAGACGGGATGTATACAATGAGCAGTTCTTC.

The chain recombines TRBV6-5 with TRBJ1-2, with a weak D call TRBD1 (6 bases). Germline V lookup: CDR1 MNHEY, CDR2 SVGAGI. The CDR3 is 14 residues long. Trimming took off 2 bases at V and 5 bases at J, with 12 bases between the two ends. CDR3 nucleotides: TGTGCCAGCAGTTACGCGACAGGTCGATATGGCTACACCTTC. Its translation is CASSYATGRYGYTF.

The rearrangement joins TRBV5-6 to TRBJ2-3; D uncertain. V shed 4 bases and J shed 8 bases, with 11 bases lying between them. In germline, CDR1 is SGHDT, CDR2 YYEEEE. This CDR3 comprises 12 residues. This CDR3 is CASSKRGTTQYF. CDR3 nucleotides: TGTGCCAGCAGCAAACGCGGCACTACGCAGTATTTT.

The chain combines TRBV5-4 with TRBJ1-1; D gene unclear. Trimming shortened V by 4 bases and J by 1 base, and 8 bases separated the two germline ends. The CDR3 totals 13 residues. Germline CDR1 SGHNT, CDR2 YYREEE (reference sequence). The CDR3 bases are TGTGCCAGCAGCCCCGCAGGGAACACTGAAGCTTTCTTT. This encodes CASSPAGNTEAFF. Full variable domain (outside the CDR3, taken from reference TRBV5-4 and TRBJ1-1): ETGVTQSPTHLIKTRGQQVTLRCSSQSGHNTVSWYQQALGQGPQFIFQYYREEENGRGNFPPRFSGLQFPNYSSELNVNALELDDSALYLCASSPAGNTEAFFGQGTRLTVV.

This chain joins TRBV25-1 and TRBJ1-1, with 9 bases identical to TRBD1. The V gene's germline CDR1 is MGHDK and CDR2 SYGVNS. Unmatched junction bases numbered 0, after V lost 4 bases and J lost 3 bases. The CDR3 totals 13 residues. DNA of the CDR3: TGTGCCAGCAGTGGGACAGGGGACACTGAAGCTTTCTTT. Protein product: CASSGTGDTEAFF. The full variable domain, with the rest looked up from reference TRBV25-1 and TRBJ1-1, is EADIYQTPRYLVIGTGKKITLECSQTMGHDKMYWYQQDPGMELHLIHYSYGVNSTEKGDLSSESTVSRIRTEHFPLTLESARPSHTSQYLCASSGTGDTEAFFGQGTRLTVV.

The gene calls are TRBV7-3 and TRBJ2-7, with D tentatively TRBD1 (6 bases). Germline V gene data show CDR1 as SGHTA and CDR2 as FQGTGA. This CDR3 contains 15 residues. Deletions cut 2 bases from V and 2 bases from J, with 13 bases between. CDR3 amino acids: CASSLEAGVAYEQYF. Written as DNA, the CDR3 is TGTGCCAGCAGCTTAGAGGCAGGGGTTGCCTACGAGCAGTACTTC.

To note about this clone: Other DNA sequences in the sample encode the same CDR3. The gene calls are TRBV5-1 and TRBJ2-7; D remains ambiguous. V lost 0 bases and J 1 base, leaving 11 bases between the germline ends. Germline CDR1 SGHRS, CDR2 YFSETQ. The CDR3 has 15 amino acids. This chain's CDR3 is CASSLVAASSYEQYF. The CDR3, as DNA: TGCGCCAGCAGCTTGGTGGCAGCCTCATCCTACGAGCAGTACTTC.

The table lists this clone with a count of one. Other DNA sequences in this specimen translate into the identical CDR3. This chain uses TRBV20-1 with TRBJ1-2; no firm D call. This CDR3 has 11 residues. The germline gives CDR1 DFQATT, CDR2 SNEGSKA (reference sequence). The V end was cut by 6 bases, the J end by 3 bases, with 8 bases between. The CDR3: CSASGDYGYTF. DNA for the CDR3: TGCAGTGCCTCAGGTGACTATGGCTACACCTTC.

The V call is TRBV29-1, the J call TRBJ1-2, with D unclear. Deletions cut 4 bases from V and 0 bases from J, with 6 bases between. Germline V lookup: CDR1 SQVTM, CDR2 ANQGSEA. This CDR3 region has 12 residues. The CDR3 coding sequence is TGCAGCGTTGCGCGGTCTAACTATGGCTACACCTTC. Translated, it gives CSVARSNYGYTF.

This sequence joins TRBV28 and TRBJ2-1, with D perhaps TRBD2 (7 bases). V was clipped by 2 bases and J by 8 bases, with 10 bases between them. This CDR3 comprises 13 residues. Germline loops: CDR1 MDHEN, CDR2 SYDVKM. For the CDR3, the DNA is TGTGCCAGCAGTTTAACAGGGAGGGATGAGCAGTTCTTC. Translation: CASSLTGRDEQFF.

The chain recombines TRBV6-1 with TRBJ2-2, with D perhaps being TRBD1 or TRBD2 (6 bases each). V was pared by 6 bases and J by 4 bases, with 15 bases between. The CDR3 is made up of 15 amino acids. Germline assignment: CDR1 MNHNS and CDR2 SASEGT. CDR3 in DNA: TGTGCCAGCAGCCCAGGGGAGGCGGGCACCGGGGAGCTGTTTTTT. As protein: CASSPGEAGTGELFF.

Points on this clone: The same CDR3 also results from other DNA sequences found in this sample. The rearrangement uses TRBV15 and TRBJ1-2, with no clear D. CDR1 and CDR2 from the germline V gene are LNHNV and YYDKDF (reference sequence). This CDR3 has 15 amino acids. The V end lost 0 bases, the J end lost 2 bases, and 10 bases lay between the germline ends. The DNA of the CDR3 is TGTGCCACCAGCAGAGACCCGACGGTGAACTATGGCTACACCTTC. It specifies CATSRDPTVNYGYTF. The whole variable domain, remainder taken from reference TRBV15 and TRBJ1-2, is DAMVIQNPRYQVTQFGKPVTLSCSQTLNHNVMYWYQQKSSQAPKLLFHYYDKDFNNEADTPDNFQSRRPNTSFCFLDIRSPGLGDTAMYLCATSRDPTVNYGYTFGSGTRLTVV.